This TCR beta chain was sequenced during a study of cytomegalovirus exposure and HLA in healthy donors. Study in general: An early release of data contained around 80 million unique TCRs, which came from HLA-typed donors. Study-level findings and limits: Segments of the TCR beta V type were, in most cases, productive about 90% or about 30% of the time in an earlier analysis. Later on, an analysis showed TCR association rates differing by HLA locus, with DRB1 the most and HLA-C the fewest. With high specificity and sensitivity, the classifier reportedly diagnosed cytomegalovirus status.

The ends were cut back, 8 bases at V and 0 bases at J, with 23 bases in the middle. The germline CDR1 and CDR2 sequences are KGHSH and LQKENI. This CDR3 region has 18 residues. 60 Vbeta and 13 Jbeta primers were used in PCR. Clones were sequenced by immunoSEQ multiplex PCR, and TCRdb holds only the in-frame ones, with some missing. This sample's table reports tens of thousands of clones. Note on this clone: As yet, its antigen is unknown.

The material sequenced was PBMCs. The V gene is TRBV18, the J gene TRBJ2-4; D might be TRBD1 (7 bases). This TCR derives from a man aged 45-60 years in good health and CMV-seropositive. The CDR3 DNA is TGTGCCAGCGTTCACGTCTGGAGGGGGCCCGAAGCCAAAAACATTCAGTACTTC. It yields the protein CASVHVWRGPEAKNIQYF.